This paragraph reports one T cell receptor beta chain. This clonotype was picked up a small number of times. Its antigen target is currently unknown. Base qualities were left out, and no much larger clone turns up one base away. The data were obtained in a study of T cell repertoires in cytomegalovirus infection (dated by TCRdb to the late 2010s). Regarding the research as a whole: Alongside well-studied HLA-B-restricted epitopes, the peptide stimulations were aimed at recently identified HLA-C-restricted CMV epitopes, whose presentation resists viral immunomodulation. Donor HLA type was relevant to the analysis, because carriage of CMV infection together with the matching HLA type was indicated by public TCR beta signatures. Overall results and qualifications from the work: In the ex vivo response, HLA-C-restricted CMV-specific TCR beta clonotypes were dominant, and in two of eight donors the single most frequent clonotype came from this HLA-C-restricted group. Carriers of CMV infection plus the relevant HLA type were discriminated by the cumulative frequency of public TCR beta family members in the study cohort and in an independent roughly 340-donor cohort.

The CDR3 spans 14 residues, from the cysteine through the phenylalanine. Only the CDR3 region is kept as DNA, spanning 42 bases read in frame from base 1. V is clipped by 6 bases and J by 0 bases, and the sequence between their germline boundaries is 11 bases long. The meaning of the sample's treatment or condition label: in vitro stimulation with specific CMV peptide epitopes to enrich CMV-specific T cells. TCRdb lists the instrument as Illumina HiSeq 1500. Using fastp at Q25 and MiXCR, TCRdb reprocessed the public reads and kept productive beta chains. CDR3 protein sequences are deduplicated, and each keeps its most common genes and DNA. A total of more than 300,000 distinct CDR3 sequences appear in this sample, about 34% of them only once. Roughly 12% of the sample is held by the ten biggest clonotypes.

The material was cultured PBMCs, obtained from culture after CMV antigen stimulation. The source of this sequence is a human donor in good health (CMV status not recorded). Some clones in this sample may be carry-over from other donors' samples. In this chain, TRBV12-3 or TRBV12-4 is recombined with TRBJ1-2; a confident D gene designation cannot be given. The CDR3 region has the sequence CASRSGGSNYGYTF. The DNA sequence follows: TGTGCCAGCAGGTCTGGTGGGTCTAACTATGGCTACACCTTC.